The source of this T cell receptor beta chain is a study of post-analysis software for immune sequencing data. Regarding the study as a whole: Strong co-clustering by F measure linked samples that shared a preparation batch.

Comment on this clonotype: What it recognizes is unknown.

Prepared TCR beta cDNA libraries contained unique molecular identifiers. TCRdb analysed the PCR reads with MiXCR anew, one entry per CDR3 protein. The data contain about 770,000 distinct CDR3 sequences, roughly 46% of them singletons. Sequencing was done on a sample of blood. The receptor was isolated from a girl aged 5-17 years with multiple sclerosis.

In DNA, the CDR3 is TGTGCCAGCAGCTCGGACAGGGGCGAGCAGTACTTC. The encoded protein is CASSSDRGEQYF. The J gene is TRBJ2-7, the V gene TRBV5-5; 9 positions agree with TRBD1. Germline CDR1 SGHKS, CDR2 YYEKEE (reference sequence). CDR3 length: 12 amino acids. J lost 6 bases, V lost 3 bases, and 1 base had no gene match.